This T cell receptor (beta chain) was recorded in a study of OX40 agonist ivuxolimab in advanced cancers. Some clones are missing from TCRdb's copy, which holds only in-frame ones; the method was immunoSEQ multiplex PCR. The repertoire holds 65,000 to 70,000 clones, with roughly 81% as singletons. This clone was picked up one time. Its antigen remains unidentified. Findings of the study overall: Blood T cells, both CD4+ and CD8+, expanded clonally by week 6 at 0.1 to 3.0 mg/kg.

CDR1 and CDR2 from the germline V gene are GTSNPN and SVGIG (reference sequence). With 4 bases clipped from V and 2 bases from J, the junction kept 11 bases outside the gene matches. The CDR3 has 17 residues. The sequences come from CD4+ or CD8+ T cells sorted from blood, collected in a trial of the OX40 agonist ivuxolimab. The chain has TRBV30 and TRBJ2-6; 7 positions agree with TRBD1. The receptor was isolated from an adult with an advanced solid tumor such as melanoma, head and neck, liver or kidney cancer. In nucleotides, the CDR3 is TGTGCCTGGACCAAGCTATCAACAGGGGCTGGGGCCAACGTCCTGACTTTC. Translation: CAWTKLSTGAGANVLTF. Using reference TRBV30 and TRBJ2-6 for the parts outside the CDR3, the full variable domain is SQTIHQWPATLVQPVGSPLSLECTVEGTSNPNLYWYRQAAGRGLQLLFYSVGIGQISSEVPQNLSASRPQDRQFILSSKKLLLSDSGFYLCAWTKLSTGAGANVLTFGAGSRLTVL.